These T cell receptor beta chains were read from a single sample in a study of blood T cell repertoires in COVID-19. Sequencing used immunoSEQ multiplex PCR; TCRdb keeps in-frame clones, though not all of them. The table shows around 30,000 clones, with roughly 90% occurring only once. The sample comprised peripheral blood. All receptors come from a woman in her thirties or forties with active or convalescent COVID-19. The conserved cysteine and the conserved F or W are not part of the CDR3 here. D genes are given only for firm matches. Clone size appears in some rows only: once, few, many, or a class for an expanded clone.

>TRBV6-5|NA|NA
ASSYRGPVALEAF
>TRBV5-8|few|TRBD2
ASSSMGLAGGLSSYEQY
>TRBV6-2/TRBV6-3|NA|NA
ASSYGVGPRRNTEAF
>TRBV7-3|NA|TRBD2
ASSQRSGGNTGELF
>TRBV10-3|NA|NA
AISEGGGRTEAF
>TRBV7-5|NA|NA
ARSLWDGRVNEQF
>TRBV18|NA|TRBD1
ASSPGTGETQY
>TRBV5-4|NA|NA
ASSWLLPSYNEQF
>TRBV28|NA|NA
ASSALGGAYGYT
>TRBV5-8|NA|TRBD1
ASSLGQGAIDTEAF
>TRBV6-2/TRBV6-3|NA|TRBD1
ASSTPRGTGKDSGYT
>TRBV7-2|NA|TRBD2
ASSLGSSGVADTQY
>TRBV18|NA|NA
ASSPYRESEQY
>TRBV5-1|NA|NA
ASAVGVATDTQY
>TRBV27|once|TRBD1
ASSLKAGGSYEQY
>TRBV2|NA|TRBD1
ASTLTAGGGNYGYT
>TRBV19|NA|TRBD1
ASIPTGGRPGELF
>TRBV5-4|few|NA
ASSLAAGYEQY
>TRBV19|NA|NA
ASSWDILEPQH
>TRBV11-2|once|NA
ASSPRLTGELF
>TRBV5-1|NA|NA
ASSAGNTEAF
>TRBV30|NA|TRBD1
AWRPTGVLLGYT
>TRBV18|NA|TRBD1
ASSLQGGRNSPLH
>TRBV7-2|NA|NA
ASSFGQGWGEQY
>TRBV11-1|NA|NA
ASSRLGPEAGEQF
>TRBV5-6|NA|TRBD2
ASSLGGPALAGVTDTQY
>TRBV5-1|NA|TRBD2
ASRVPVAGDVSETQY
>TRBV27|NA|NA
ASAAGGTKSANYGYT
>TRBV3-1/TRBV3-2|NA|NA
ASSPRGGRFNYGYT
>TRBV27|few|NA
ASTFRQANNSPLH
>TRBV7-2|NA|TRBD1
ASSLRDRASYEQY
>TRBV5-6|few|NA
ASSSTGHSYNSPLH
>TRBV6-4|NA|TRBD1
ASSDGTGGSPLH
>TRBV5-6|NA|TRBD1
ASSKGQGVEAF
>TRBV19|NA|NA
ASLTGYGYT
>TRBV2|NA|NA
ASSEEITGRGH
>TRBV7-3|NA|NA
ASSPGQFYGYT
>TRBV5-1|NA|NA
ASSRSGSPAETQY
>TRBV12-3/TRBV12-4|NA|TRBD1
ACRTGDNYGYT
>TRBV19|NA|NA
ASSIGGRAYNEQF
>TRBV4-1|NA|NA
ASSQVLGPNEQF
>TRBV27|NA|NA
ASSLVIGGEQY
>TRBV10-3|NA|TRBD1
ATRTGVSNQPQH
>TRBV27|NA|NA
ASSSGTATQY
>TRBV6-4|NA|NA
ASSDSASLDLPNQPQH
>TRBV4-3|NA|TRBD1
ASSQSDRGDYGYT
>TRBV9|few|NA
ASSVEDRLYEQY
>TRBV6-6|NA|NA
ASSSAGGPGQF
>TRBV5-4|NA|NA
ASSLMGGANSNYGYT
>TRBV19|once|TRBD1
ASSGQGAIGVQF
>TRBV5-8|NA|NA
ASSWQGSRGTEAF
>TRBV20-1|NA|TRBD2
SASGAGGLKSSYEQY
>TRBV7-9|NA|NA
ASSLARQMNTEAF